This is a list of T cell receptor beta chains from one sample in a study of cytomegalovirus exposure and HLA in healthy donors. Sequenced by immunoSEQ multiplex PCR; TCRdb stores in-frame clones only, minus some. The sample shows under 200,000 clones, around 80% of them seen only once. Sequenced sample: PBMCs. The receptors shown here come from a woman between 18 and 29 years old in good health and CMV-seropositive. Both conserved end residues are part of each CDR3. The D gene is left open where the match is weak. The size of a clone is reported for some rows only, either as once, few or many, or as a class for expanded clones.

j_call,v_call,clone_size,d_call,cdr3_aa,cdr3_nt
TRBJ2-2,TRBV4-2,.,.,CASSQGGLSTGELFF,TGTGCCAGCAGCCAAGGGGGACTGTCCACCGGGGAGCTGTTTTTT
TRBJ2-5,TRBV18,.,TRBD1,CASSPQTGKETQYF,TGTGCCAGCTCACCACAGACAGGGAAAGAGACCCAGTACTTC
TRBJ2-5,TRBV5-6,.,TRBD2,CASSQTSGGVETQYF,TGTGCCAGCAGCCAAACTAGCGGGGGGGTGGAGACCCAGTACTTC
TRBJ2-7,TRBV28,.,.,CASSLLPGLEQYF,TGTGCCAGCAGTTTACTCCCGGGACTCGAGCAGTACTTC
TRBJ1-6,TRBV4-3,.,.,CASSTGSPNSPLHF,TGCGCCAGCAGCACCGGGTCCCCTAATTCACCCCTCCACTTT
TRBJ1-5,TRBV7-8,.,.,CASSLQPGGVGQPQHF,TGTGCCAGCAGCCTGCAACCGGGGGGCGTTGGTCAGCCCCAGCATTTT
TRBJ1-1,TRBV11-2,.,.,CASGTLAPLAFF,TGTGCCAGCGGCACCTTAGCCCCCCTAGCTTTCTTT
TRBJ1-2,TRBV10-3,.,.,CATQVPNYGYTF,TGTGCCACCCAGGTGCCGAACTATGGCTACACCTTC
TRBJ1-3,TRBV4-2,.,.,CASSQDLIPENTIYF,TGTGCCAGCAGCCAAGACCTCATCCCGGAGAACACCATATATTTT
TRBJ2-7,TRBV9,.,.,CASSPDGQTYEQYF,TGTGCCAGCAGCCCAGATGGACAGACCTACGAGCAGTACTTC
TRBJ2-7,TRBV6-1,.,.,CASSEQVGAYEQYF,TGTGCCAGCAGTGAACAAGTCGGAGCCTACGAGCAGTACTTC
TRBJ2-4,TRBV5-4,once,.,CASKEGARNIQYF,TGTGCCAGCAAAGAAGGGGCGAGGAACATTCAGTACTTC
TRBJ2-5,TRBV19,.,.,CASSSMRAETQYF,TGTGCCAGTAGCTCGATGCGGGCAGAGACCCAGTACTTC
TRBJ1-5,TRBV7-8,.,.,CASGEANQPQHF,TGTGCCAGCGGTGAGGCGAATCAGCCCCAGCATTTT
TRBJ2-4,TRBV5-4,once,.,CASSLGQPAGNSQYF,TGTGCCAGCAGCTTGGGCCAACCGGCGGGGAACAGTCAGTACTTC
TRBJ1-6,TRBV4-1,.,.,CASSQEASSYNSPLHF,TGCGCCAGCAGCCAAGAGGCCAGCTCCTATAATTCACCCCTCCACTTT
TRBJ2-1,TRBV9,.,.,CASSVWDSPSYNEQFF,TGTGCCAGCAGCGTTTGGGACTCCCCTTCCTACAATGAGCAGTTCTTC